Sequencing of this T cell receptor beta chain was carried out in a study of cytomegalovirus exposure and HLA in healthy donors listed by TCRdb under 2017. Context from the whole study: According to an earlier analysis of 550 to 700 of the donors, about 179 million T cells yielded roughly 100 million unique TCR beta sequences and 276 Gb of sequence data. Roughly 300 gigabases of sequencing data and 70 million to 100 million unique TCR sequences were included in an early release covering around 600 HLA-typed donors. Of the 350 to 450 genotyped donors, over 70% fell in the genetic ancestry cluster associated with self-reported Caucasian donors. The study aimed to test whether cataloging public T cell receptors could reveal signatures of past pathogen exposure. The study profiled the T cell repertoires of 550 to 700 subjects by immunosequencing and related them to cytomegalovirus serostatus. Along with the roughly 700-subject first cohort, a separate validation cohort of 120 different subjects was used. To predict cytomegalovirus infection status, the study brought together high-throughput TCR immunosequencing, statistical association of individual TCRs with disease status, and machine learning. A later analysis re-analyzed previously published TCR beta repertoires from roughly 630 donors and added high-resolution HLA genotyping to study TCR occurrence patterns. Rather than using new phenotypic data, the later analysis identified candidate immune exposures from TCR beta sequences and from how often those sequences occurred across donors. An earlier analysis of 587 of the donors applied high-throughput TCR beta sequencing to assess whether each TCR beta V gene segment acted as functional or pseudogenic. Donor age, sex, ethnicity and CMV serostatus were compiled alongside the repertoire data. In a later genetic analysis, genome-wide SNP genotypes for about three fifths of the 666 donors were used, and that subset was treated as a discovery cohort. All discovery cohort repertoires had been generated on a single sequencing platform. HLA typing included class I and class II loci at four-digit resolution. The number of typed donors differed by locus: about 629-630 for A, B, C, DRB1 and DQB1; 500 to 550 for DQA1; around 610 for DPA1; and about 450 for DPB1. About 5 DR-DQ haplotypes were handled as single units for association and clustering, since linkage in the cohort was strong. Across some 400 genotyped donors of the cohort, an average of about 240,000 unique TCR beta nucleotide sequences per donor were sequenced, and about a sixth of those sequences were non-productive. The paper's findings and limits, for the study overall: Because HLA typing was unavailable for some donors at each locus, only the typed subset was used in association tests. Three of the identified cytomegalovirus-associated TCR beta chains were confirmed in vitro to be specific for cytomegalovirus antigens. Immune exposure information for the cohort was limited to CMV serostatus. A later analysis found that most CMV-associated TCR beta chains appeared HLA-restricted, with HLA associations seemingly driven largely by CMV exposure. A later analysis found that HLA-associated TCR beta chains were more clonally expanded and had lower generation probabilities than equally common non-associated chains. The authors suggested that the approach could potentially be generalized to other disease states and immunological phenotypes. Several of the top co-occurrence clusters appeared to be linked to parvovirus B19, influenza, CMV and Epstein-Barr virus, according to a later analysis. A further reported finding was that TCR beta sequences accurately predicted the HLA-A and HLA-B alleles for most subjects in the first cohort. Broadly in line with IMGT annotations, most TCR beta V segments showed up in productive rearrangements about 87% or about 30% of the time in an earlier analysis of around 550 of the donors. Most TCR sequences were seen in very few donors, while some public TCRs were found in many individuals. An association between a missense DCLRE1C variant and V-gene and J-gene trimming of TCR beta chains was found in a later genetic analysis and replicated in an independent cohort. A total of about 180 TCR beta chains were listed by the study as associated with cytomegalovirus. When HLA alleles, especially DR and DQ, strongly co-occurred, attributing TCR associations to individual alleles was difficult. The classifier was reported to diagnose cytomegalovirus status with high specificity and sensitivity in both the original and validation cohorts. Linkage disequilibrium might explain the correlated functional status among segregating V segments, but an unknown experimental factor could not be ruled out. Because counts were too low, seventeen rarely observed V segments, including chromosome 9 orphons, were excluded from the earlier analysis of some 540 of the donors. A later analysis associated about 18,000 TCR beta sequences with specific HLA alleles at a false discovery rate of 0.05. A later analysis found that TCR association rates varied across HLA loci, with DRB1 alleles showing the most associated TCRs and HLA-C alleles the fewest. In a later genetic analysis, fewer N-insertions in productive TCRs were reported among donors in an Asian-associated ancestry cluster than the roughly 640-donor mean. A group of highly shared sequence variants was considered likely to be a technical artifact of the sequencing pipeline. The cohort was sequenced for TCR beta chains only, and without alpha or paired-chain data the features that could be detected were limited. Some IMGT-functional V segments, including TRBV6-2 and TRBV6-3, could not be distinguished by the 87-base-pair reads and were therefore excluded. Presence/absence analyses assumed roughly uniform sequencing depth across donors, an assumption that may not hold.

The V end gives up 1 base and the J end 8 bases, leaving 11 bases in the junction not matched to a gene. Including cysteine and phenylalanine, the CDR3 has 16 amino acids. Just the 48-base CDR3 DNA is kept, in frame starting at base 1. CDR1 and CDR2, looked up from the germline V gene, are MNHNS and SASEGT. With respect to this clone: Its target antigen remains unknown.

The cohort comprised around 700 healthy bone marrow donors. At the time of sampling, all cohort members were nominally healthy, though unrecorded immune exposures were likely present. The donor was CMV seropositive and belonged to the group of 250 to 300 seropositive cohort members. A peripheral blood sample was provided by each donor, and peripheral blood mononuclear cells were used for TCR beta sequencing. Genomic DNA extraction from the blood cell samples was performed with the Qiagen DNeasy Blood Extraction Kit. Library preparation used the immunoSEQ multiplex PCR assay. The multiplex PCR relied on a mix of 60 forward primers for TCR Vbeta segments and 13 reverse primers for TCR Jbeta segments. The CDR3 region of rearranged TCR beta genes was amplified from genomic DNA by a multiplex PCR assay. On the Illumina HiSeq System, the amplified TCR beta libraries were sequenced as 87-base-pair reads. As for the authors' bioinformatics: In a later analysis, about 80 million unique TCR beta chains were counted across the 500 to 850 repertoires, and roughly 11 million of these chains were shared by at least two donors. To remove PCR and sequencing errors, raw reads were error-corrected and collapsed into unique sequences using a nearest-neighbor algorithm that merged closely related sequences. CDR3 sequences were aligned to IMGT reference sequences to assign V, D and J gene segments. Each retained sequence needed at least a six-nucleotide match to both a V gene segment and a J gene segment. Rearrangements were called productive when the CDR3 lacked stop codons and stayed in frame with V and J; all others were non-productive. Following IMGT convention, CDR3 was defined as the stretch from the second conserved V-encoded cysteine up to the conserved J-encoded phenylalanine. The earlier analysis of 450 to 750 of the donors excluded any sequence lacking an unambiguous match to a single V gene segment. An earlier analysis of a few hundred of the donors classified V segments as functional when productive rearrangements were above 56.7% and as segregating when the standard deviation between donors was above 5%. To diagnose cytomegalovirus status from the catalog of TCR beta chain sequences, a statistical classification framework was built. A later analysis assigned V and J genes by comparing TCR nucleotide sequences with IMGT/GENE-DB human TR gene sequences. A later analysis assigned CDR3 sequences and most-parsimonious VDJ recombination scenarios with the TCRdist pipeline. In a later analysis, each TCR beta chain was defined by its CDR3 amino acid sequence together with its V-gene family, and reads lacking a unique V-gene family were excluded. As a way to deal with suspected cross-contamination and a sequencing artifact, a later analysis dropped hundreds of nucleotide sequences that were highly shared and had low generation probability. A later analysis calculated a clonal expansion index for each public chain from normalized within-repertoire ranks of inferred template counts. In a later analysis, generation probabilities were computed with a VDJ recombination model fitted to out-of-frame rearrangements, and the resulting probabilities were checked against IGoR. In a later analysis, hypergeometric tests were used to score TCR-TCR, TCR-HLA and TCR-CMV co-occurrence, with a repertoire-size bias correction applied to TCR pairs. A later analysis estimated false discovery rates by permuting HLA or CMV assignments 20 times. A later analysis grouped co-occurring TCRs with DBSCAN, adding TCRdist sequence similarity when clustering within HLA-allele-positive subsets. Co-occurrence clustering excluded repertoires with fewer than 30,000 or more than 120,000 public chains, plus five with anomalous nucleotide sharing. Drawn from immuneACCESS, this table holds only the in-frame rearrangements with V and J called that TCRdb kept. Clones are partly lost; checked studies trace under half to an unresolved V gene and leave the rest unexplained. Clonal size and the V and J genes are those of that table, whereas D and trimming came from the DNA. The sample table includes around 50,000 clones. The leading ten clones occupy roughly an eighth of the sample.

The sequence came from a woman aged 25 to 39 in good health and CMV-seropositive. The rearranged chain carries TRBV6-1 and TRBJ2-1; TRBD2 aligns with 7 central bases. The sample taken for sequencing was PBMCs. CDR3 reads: CASSEVGGRGRDEQFF. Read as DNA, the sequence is TGTGCCAGCAGTGAAGTGGGCGGGAGAGGTAGGGATGAGCAGTTCTTC.